A single sample gave rise to the 2 T cell receptor beta chains below, sequenced in a study of post-analysis software for immune sequencing data. Carried by the TCR beta cDNA libraries were unique molecular identifiers. TCRdb re-called the PCR reads with MiXCR, one entry per CDR3 protein. The sample contains some 160,000 distinct CDR3 sequences, under 40% of which appear only once. The source material was blood, sampled after autologous hematopoietic stem cell transplantation. The receptors originated from a girl between 5 and 17 years old with multiple sclerosis.

This chain links TRBV6-5 with TRBJ2-2, with a weak D call TRBD2 (5 bases). CDR1 and CDR2 (germline): MNHEY, SVGAGI. CDR3 length equals 17 residues. The V end was cut by 2 bases, the J end by 4 bases, with 17 bases between. CDR3 sequence reads: CASSYELAGLLTGELFF. CDR3 nucleotide sequence: TGTGCCAGCAGTTACGAGCTAGCCGGGCTTCTCACCGGGGAGCTGTTTTTT.

A few counts support this clonotype. This chain links TRBV18 with TRBJ1-2; 8 bases agree with TRBD1. Germline V gives CDR1 KGHSH, CDR2 LQKENI. This CDR3 spans 14 amino acids. The ends lost 4 bases at V and 3 bases at J; junction bases unmatched: 4. The CDR3 DNA reads as TGTGCCAGCTCACGAGGACAGGGCGACTATGGCTACACCTTC. This encodes CASSRGQGDYGYTF.